A selection of T cell receptor beta chains follows, all from one sample in a study of a mutant IDH1 vaccine in newly diagnosed glioma. For these receptors, no antigen is known. TCRdb's table, derived via immunoSEQ multiplex PCR, lists solely in-frame clones and lacks some. There are around 61,000 clones in the sample; 85% to 90% occur only once, and approximately 4.2% lies in the top ten. The sequencing used PBMCs, collected from a glioma patient whose treatment included an IDH1 peptide vaccine. The receptors shown here come from a woman in her thirties or forties with glioma. CDR3s include the opening cysteine and the closing phenylalanine or tryptophan. The order of the fields is CDR3 protein, V gene, D gene, J gene. The D gene is left open where the match is weak.

CASSRGQGSHEQYF TRBV5-4 TRBD1 TRBJ2-7
CASSSPLNTGELFF TRBV27 NA TRBJ2-2
CASSELGPTDTQYF TRBV6-1 NA TRBJ2-3
CASRPGQGPGNTIYF TRBV2 TRBD1 TRBJ1-3
CASSFGRDGNIQYF TRBV28 NA TRBJ2-4
CASSRDGWTGGGIDEQYF TRBV5-1 TRBD1 TRBJ2-7
CASRRQGSSGANVLTF TRBV2 TRBD1 TRBJ2-6
CASTRDGNQPQHF TRBV2 NA TRBJ1-5
CASSSSSDLRRPTSYEQYF TRBV9 NA TRBJ2-7
CAISELGSSYNSPLHF TRBV10-3 NA TRBJ1-6
CASSLDTGTEAFF TRBV7-9 NA TRBJ1-1
CASSLHLGGPNEKLFF TRBV7-9 NA TRBJ1-4
CASSQKGLAGRKSSYNEQFF TRBV7-8 TRBD2 TRBJ2-1
CASSPAGGTGELFF TRBV6-1 TRBD1 TRBJ2-2
CASGGGGYYEQYF TRBV6-6 NA TRBJ2-7
CSVAQGAGANVLTF TRBV29-1 TRBD1 TRBJ2-6
CASTSTGYPYNEQFF TRBV7-2 TRBD1 TRBJ2-1
CASSLGVAGVGETQYF TRBV7-2 TRBD2 TRBJ2-5
CASSAAGFRGAGELFF TRBV7-2 NA TRBJ2-2
CASSLPTEGAFF TRBV7-9 NA TRBJ1-1
CASSTELVRTDTQYF TRBV5-4 NA TRBJ2-3
CASSDQSYEQYF TRBV2 NA TRBJ2-7
CASSFYGGYEQYF TRBV5-8 NA TRBJ2-7
CASKRTGGSDQPQHF TRBV6-6 TRBD1 TRBJ1-5
CAIQRGSGEKLFF TRBV10-3 NA TRBJ1-4
CASSRGEANQPQHF TRBV2 NA TRBJ1-5
CASSPPGTGGHYEQYF TRBV18 TRBD1 TRBJ2-7
CASSYSGLGNEQFF TRBV6-5 TRBD2 TRBJ2-1
CASIKATNEKLFF TRBV2 NA TRBJ1-4
CASTGGTSGTETQYF TRBV2 TRBD2 TRBJ2-5
CASSPLGGGGTEAFF TRBV18 TRBD1 TRBJ1-1
CASSQDWSGELFF TRBV4-3 NA TRBJ2-2
CASSRTDREYF TRBV2 TRBD1 TRBJ2-3
CASSLWTSGSYEQYF TRBV5-1 TRBD2 TRBJ2-7
CASSPGTGLSNTEAFF TRBV5-4 TRBD1 TRBJ1-1